This T cell receptor beta chain was recorded in a study of response to subunit inactivated influenza vaccine. One entry per CDR3 protein, called by TCRdb with MiXCR from the RT-PCR reads. The sample records fewer than 650,000 distinct CDR3 sequences, around 13% being singletons. Study outcomes and limitations: Authors suggested each seasonal influenza vaccination recruits few new T cells.

This CDR3 is 15 amino acids long. The V segment lost 8 bases and the J segment 3 bases; nucleotides outside the gene matches: 10. CDR1 MNHNS and CDR2 SASEGT come from the germline V gene. Details on this clonotype: As yet, its antigen is unknown.

The starting material was PBMCs from blood, obtained roughly 46 days after vaccination. The chain joins TRBV6-1 to TRBJ2-1, with 7 bases that match TRBD2. This clonotype originated in a man between 45 and 60 years old who received an inactivated influenza vaccine. The CDR3 loop is CASCAAGVYYNEQFF. As DNA, the CDR3 is TGTGCCAGCTGTGCGGCGGGAGTATACTACAATGAGCAGTTCTTC.